Each of the 5 T cell receptor beta chains below was sequenced from the same sample in a study of blood T cell repertoires in COVID-19. Produced via immunoSEQ multiplex PCR; TCRdb's table is partial and in-frame only. The sample comprises 230,000 or so clones, 75% to 85% of which are singletons, and roughly 1.4% rests with the top ten. The source material was peripheral blood. These receptors came from a woman between 40 and 55 years old who had recovered from COVID-19.

The chain is built from TRBV4-3 and TRBJ1-3; no definite D call. V dropped 2 bases and J dropped 0 bases, with 5 bases sitting between them. The germline CDR1 and CDR2 sequences are LGHNA and YSLEER. The CDR3 contains 14 residues. CDR3 region: CASSQQNSGNTIYF. DNA of the CDR3: TGCGCCAGCAGCCAACAGAACTCTGGAAACACCATATATTTT.

The chain couples TRBV5-1 to TRBJ2-5; D might be TRBD1 (5 bases). The CDR3 has 14 amino acids. CDR1 and CDR2 from the germline V gene are SGHRS and YFSETQ. The V end was cut by 0 bases, the J end by 0 bases, with 6 bases between. CDR3 nucleotide sequence: TGCGCCAGCAGCTTGGTAGGGGACCAAGAGACCCAGTACTTC. Translation: CASSLVGDQETQYF.

This chain uses TRBV5-4 with TRBJ2-3, with D hard to call. Trimming pared 4 bases from V and 5 bases from J, leaving 8 bases between. This CDR3 contains 12 residues. Per the germline V gene, CDR1 is SGHNT and CDR2 is YYREEE (reference sequence). Written as DNA, the CDR3 is TGTGCCAGCAGCCCCCTAGGAGATACGCAGTATTTT. It codes for CASSPLGDTQYF. The variable domain in full, with the rest retrieved from reference TRBV5-4 and TRBJ2-3, is ETGVTQSPTHLIKTRGQQVTLRCSSQSGHNTVSWYQQALGQGPQFIFQYYREEENGRGNFPPRFSGLQFPNYSSELNVNALELDDSALYLCASSPLGDTQYFGPGTRLTVL.

CDR3 region: CASSYLGASPLHF. CDR3 in DNA: TGTGCCAGCAGTTACCTAGGGGCGTCACCCCTCCACTTT. The gene calls are TRBV6-2 or TRBV6-3 and TRBJ1-6; perhaps TRBD1 as D (5 bases). In germline, CDR1 is MNHEY, CDR2 SVGEGT. V lost 2 bases and J lost 10, with 9 bases in between. This CDR3 is built from 13 residues.

The chain employs TRBV5-1 and TRBJ2-1; TRBD1 matches 10 bases. With V trimmed by 4 bases and J by 3 bases, 4 bases remained unmatched. Germline CDR1 is SGHRS and CDR2 is YFSETQ. This CDR3 comprises 15 residues. Written as DNA, the CDR3 is TGCGCCAGCAGCATGGGACAGGGGATCTACAATGAGCAGTTCTTC. Translation gives CASSMGQGIYNEQFF. Full variable domain (missing parts from reference TRBV5-1 and TRBJ2-1): KAGVTQTPRYLIKTRGQQVTLSCSPISGHRSVSWYQQTPGQGLQFLFEYFSETQRNKGNFPGRFSGRQFSNSRSEMNVSTLELGDSALYLCASSMGQGIYNEQFFGPGTRLTVL.